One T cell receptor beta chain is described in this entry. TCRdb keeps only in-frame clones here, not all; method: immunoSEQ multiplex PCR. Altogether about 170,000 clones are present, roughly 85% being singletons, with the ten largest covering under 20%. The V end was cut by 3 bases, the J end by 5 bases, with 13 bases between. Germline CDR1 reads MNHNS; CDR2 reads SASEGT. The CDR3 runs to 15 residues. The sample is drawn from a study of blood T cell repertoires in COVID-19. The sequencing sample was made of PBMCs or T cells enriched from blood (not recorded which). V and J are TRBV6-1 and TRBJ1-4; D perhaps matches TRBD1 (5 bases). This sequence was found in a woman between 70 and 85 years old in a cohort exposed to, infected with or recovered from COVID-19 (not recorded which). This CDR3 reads CASSDRTGGNEKLFF. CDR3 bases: TGTGCCAGCAGTGATAGGACCGGGGGGAATGAAAAACTGTTTTTT.